The entry below gives a single TCR beta chain sequence along with its context. In the authors' methods: Amplifying reference gene primers gave estimates of nucleated cell counts. This table comes from immunoSEQ multiplex PCR, and its TCRdb copy is limited to in-frame clones, with some not included. The DNA gave D and trimming, while V, J and clone size come from that table. This sample yields 110,000 to 150,000 clones, of which over 80% are seen a single time; about 10% belongs to the top ten. This sample stems from a study of blood T cell repertoires in COVID-19. The wider study: In each case, the material was cDNA or gDNA derived from T cells, B-cell-depleted T cells, or PBMCs.

The sample consisted of PBMCs or T cells enriched from blood (not recorded which). This TCR was recovered from a man aged 55 to 69 who had recovered from COVID-19.

The CDR3 DNA is TGTGCCAGTGCACTTTCTAGCGATAAAACCTACGAGCAGTACTTC. Translation gives CASALSSDKTYEQYF. This chain joins TRBV11-2 and TRBJ2-7; tentatively, D is TRBD2 (6 bases). V shed 9 bases and J shed 2 bases, with 20 bases lying between them. CDR1 is SGHAT and CDR2 is FQNNGV in the germline V gene. The CDR3 contains 15 residues.